This T cell receptor (beta chain) was documented in a study of identical twins. Healthy Caucasians made up all donors. This clonotype came up a few times. Its antigen is unknown. The CDR3 contains 14 residues. Germline V gene lookup returns CDR1 ENHRY and CDR2 SYGVKD. The ends were cut back, 4 bases at V and 1 base at J, with 7 bases in the middle. TCRdb processed the 5' RACE reads anew with MiXCR; each CDR3 protein has one entry. The table includes a few hundred thousand distinct CDR3 sequences, roughly 9% detected once. Study observations and caveats: Insertion counts were lower in abundant cord blood beta clonotypes, a trend that memory repertoires did not show. Models underpredicted monozygotic twin sharing of out-of-frame TCR alpha.

The receptor's source is a woman in her fifties or sixties in good health. Sequenced input: naive T cells sorted from blood. This rearrangement joins TRBV10-3 to TRBJ2-2; D is unclear. The CDR3 DNA is TGTGCCATCAGTGCCGGCCTGAACACCGGGGAGCTGTTTTTT. Its translation is CAISAGLNTGELFF.